This T cell receptor (beta chain) is from a study of blood T cells in healthy people across ages. PCR was performed a second time for about 6 to 12 cycles using a sample-barcoded 5' primer and a J-beta primer mix. Via MiXCR, TCRdb re-called the 5' RACE reads, giving one row per CDR3 protein. The table records about 2 million distinct CDR3 sequences, 49% of them present only once. Turning to this clonotype: What it recognizes is unknown.

V gave up 6 bases and J gave up 0 bases, with 22 bases separating them. The CDR3 has 18 residues. Germline CDR1 SGHTA, CDR2 FQGNSA. Study-wide points: Greater diversity and more naive CD4+ cells were seen in long-lived donors than in aged donors.

Caucasian individuals from Russia who were healthy and aged roughly 6 to 95 acted as donors. Researchers isolated at least 6.5 million PBMCs per sample. The chain links TRBV7-2 to TRBJ2-3, with D perhaps matching TRBD2 (7 bases). The material sequenced was blood. The origin of this receptor is a woman aged 40 to 55 in good health. In DNA, the CDR3 is TGTGCCAGCAGTAAATTAGTAGGGGGGGGCCCTAGCACAGATACGCAGTATTTT. This sequence encodes CASSKLVGGGPSTDTQYF.